This T cell receptor (beta chain) was identified during a study of TIL therapy for anti-PD-1-resistant metastatic lung cancer. Broader study findings: Compared with baseline intratumoral T cells, expanded TIL cultures were more clonal and less diverse (around 5.7% vs 31%).

Deletions cut 8 bases from V and 2 bases from J, with 11 bases between. CDR1 is SEHNR, CDR2 FQNEAQ, per germline (reference sequence). This CDR3 is built from 13 residues. Time point in this sample: pre-treatment sample, taken before nivolumab and TIL therapy. The tumor samples were excised metastases, mostly pleural nodules or supraclavicular lymph nodes. There are a few counts of this clone. Antigen specificity is unknown. The immunoSEQ assay was v3. Produced via immunoSEQ multiplex PCR; TCRdb's table is partial and in-frame only. The profile shows tens of thousands of clones, less than 75% of them singletons.

The sequencing here drew on tumor tissue, taken at baseline. The chain couples TRBV7-9 to TRBJ2-3; D unresolved. The sequence was obtained from a person aged 25-80 years with non-small cell lung cancer. Here the CDR3 DNA reads TGTGCCAGCCGCCGCCAGACCACAGATACGCAGTATTTT. Translation: CASRRQTTDTQYF.